Described below is a single T cell receptor (beta chain) sequence and its context. This table comes from immunoSEQ multiplex PCR, and its TCRdb copy is limited to in-frame clones, with some not included. The table has a few hundred thousand clones, 85% to 90% seen once; the top ten hold approximately 4.8%. The sample belongs to a study of blood T cell repertoires in COVID-19. The V and J ends lost 7 bases and 1 base, in that order; junction bases with no gene match: 4. Germline V lookup: CDR1 SNHLY, CDR2 FYNNEI. This CDR3 contains 14 residues. This chain links TRBV2 with TRBJ1-1, with 9 bases lining up with TRBD1. This sequence was found in a man between 45 and 60 years old with acute or convalescent COVID-19. Sequenced sample: peripheral blood. The CDR3 spells CASIGQGTNTEAFF. CDR3 DNA: TGTGCCAGCATTGGACAGGGGACGAACACTGAAGCTTTCTTT.